Listed below are T cell receptor beta chains from one sample, sequenced in a study of post-analysis software for immune sequencing data. Each CDR3 protein gets one entry after TCRdb re-called the PCR reads with MiXCR. The sample holds hundreds of thousands of distinct CDR3 sequences, less than 35% seen once. Sequencing was done on a sample of blood. The receptor set was obtained from a girl aged 5 to 17 with multiple sclerosis. Each CDR3 is given with its conserved first and last residue. The D gene is left open where the match is weak. Where a row states a size, it is once, few, many or the class of an expanded clone; other rows omit it.

d_gene	abundance	j_gene	v_gene	CDR3aa	CDR3nt
TRBD1	few	TRBJ2-3	TRBV7-2	CASNDRGRYDTQYF	TGTGCCAGCAACGACAGGGGGCGTTACGATACGCAGTATTTT
NA	NA	TRBJ1-1	TRBV12-3/TRBV12-4	CASSFSDYHTEAFF	TGTGCCAGCAGTTTTTCAGATTATCACACTGAAGCTTTCTTT
NA	NA	TRBJ2-7	TRBV29-1	CSAGHTDYGQYF	TGCAGCGCAGGACATACCGACTACGGGCAGTACTTC
NA	NA	TRBJ2-3	TRBV3-1	CASSQDPILDTQYF	TGTGCCAGCAGCCAAGATCCAATTTTAGATACGCAGTATTTT
NA	few	TRBJ1-4	TRBV4-3	CASSSGGAAGNEKLFF	TGCGCCAGCAGCAGTGGAGGGGCAGCTGGTAATGAAAAACTGTTTTTT
NA	few	TRBJ1-1	TRBV4-1	CASSQGRAVGNTEAFF	TGCGCCAGCAGCCAGGGACGGGCCGTAGGGAACACTGAAGCTTTCTTT
NA	few	TRBJ2-7	TRBV11-2	CASSLDDGTSYEQYF	TGTGCCAGCAGCTTAGATGACGGTACCTCCTACGAGCAGTACTTC
NA	NA	TRBJ2-5	TRBV6-6	CASKSGGRETQYF	TGTGCCAGCAAATCCGGGGGACGTGAGACCCAGTACTTC
NA	NA	TRBJ2-5	TRBV5-1	CASSRSLGALETQYF	TGCGCCAGCAGCAGGTCGTTGGGGGCCTTGGAGACCCAGTACTTC
TRBD1	NA	TRBJ2-1	TRBV19	CASSIVFTGGYEEQFF	TGTGCCAGTAGTATAGTATTTACAGGGGGCTATGAAGAGCAGTTCTTC
NA	few	TRBJ2-1	TRBV20-1	CSATLRTKGEQFF	TGCAGTGCCACCTTACGGACCAAAGGAGAGCAGTTCTTC
NA	NA	TRBJ1-6	TRBV11-2	CASSNRDGNSPLHF	TGTGCCAGCAGTAACAGGGACGGTAATTCACCCCTCCACTTT
TRBD1	few	TRBJ2-3	TRBV23-1	CASRTGVYPDTQYF	TGCGCCAGCCGAACAGGGGTATATCCAGATACGCAGTATTTT
TRBD1	few	TRBJ1-1	TRBV29-1	CSVERGQGTNTEAFF	TGCAGCGTTGAGCGGGGACAGGGGACAAACACTGAAGCTTTCTTT
NA	NA	TRBJ1-2	TRBV7-2	CASSLGGQPGNYGYTF	TGTGCCAGCAGCTTAGGAGGGCAGCCAGGGAACTATGGCTACACCTTC
TRBD2	NA	TRBJ2-3	TRBV7-2	CASRDGRIGGTDTQYF	TGTGCCAGCAGGGACGGGAGGATAGGGGGCACAGATACGCAGTATTTT
NA	NA	TRBJ2-5	TRBV20-1	CSARDIETGSYNEQYF	TGCAGTGCTAGAGATATAGAGACAGGATCTTACAATGAGCAGTACTTC
NA	NA	TRBJ2-1	TRBV27	CASRPPREWNEQFF	TGTGCCAGCAGACCCCCCCGGGAGTGGAATGAGCAGTTCTTC
TRBD2	NA	TRBJ2-3	TRBV10-3	CAISPTSGKVGDTQYF	TGTGCCATCAGTCCGACTAGCGGGAAGGTAGGGGATACGCAGTATTTT
TRBD1	few	TRBJ1-2	TRBV6-6	CASSLAGGQGNYGYTF	TGTGCCAGCAGTCTGGCTGGGGGACAGGGGAACTATGGCTACACCTTC
NA	many	TRBJ2-1	TRBV24-1	CATSDPPSNEQFF	TGTGCCACCAGTGACCCCCCCTCTAATGAGCAGTTCTTC
NA	NA	TRBJ2-6	TRBV24-1	CATSDDSQYYAANVLTF	TGTGCCACCAGTGACGACAGCCAGTACTACGCGGCCAACGTCCTGACTTTC
TRBD2	few	TRBJ2-1	TRBV20-1	CSALTSGAYNEQFF	TGCAGTGCCCTTACTAGCGGCGCTTACAATGAGCAGTTCTTC
TRBD1	NA	TRBJ1-1	TRBV4-2	CASSHPDRENTEAFF	TGTGCCAGCAGCCATCCAGACAGGGAGAACACTGAAGCTTTCTTT
NA	few	TRBJ2-3	TRBV29-1	CSIAGRRADTQYF	TGCAGCATAGCCGGGCGGCGAGCAGATACGCAGTATTTT
TRBD1	NA	TRBJ1-2	TRBV29-1	CSVTRDRGPYTF	TGCAGCGTTACCCGGGACAGGGGTCCTTACACCTTC
NA	few	TRBJ2-1	TRBV7-2	CASSLDSARSYNEQFF	TGTGCCAGCAGCTTAGATTCGGCGAGGTCCTACAATGAGCAGTTCTTC
NA	few	TRBJ1-5	TRBV20-1	CSAGKRHPRGNQPQHF	TGCAGTGCTGGAAAAAGACACCCACGGGGCAATCAGCCCCAGCATTTT
NA	few	TRBJ2-7	TRBV9	CASSDRGAGEQYF	TGTGCCAGCAGCGACCGGGGGGCGGGCGAGCAGTACTTC
TRBD1	NA	TRBJ2-1	TRBV11-2	CASSGWTGKEHNEQFF	TGTGCCAGCAGCGGGTGGACAGGGAAGGAGCACAATGAGCAGTTCTTC
NA	NA	TRBJ1-3	TRBV6-1	CASSPDRISSGNTIYF	TGTGCCAGCAGTCCCGACAGAATCAGCTCTGGAAACACCATATATTTT
NA	NA	TRBJ2-1	TRBV6-6	CASSVSTGGYGEQFF	TGTGCCAGCAGTGTCTCAACAGGCGGGTATGGGGAGCAGTTCTTC
NA	NA	TRBJ1-2	TRBV9	CASSVGWGSGYTF	TGTGCCAGCAGCGTAGGGTGGGGAAGTGGCTACACCTTC
NA	few	TRBJ1-5	TRBV20-1	CSARRQGENQPQHF	TGCAGTGCTAGGCGCCAGGGTGAGAATCAGCCCCAGCATTTT
NA	NA	TRBJ2-7	TRBV29-1	CSVVVGNSYEQYF	TGCAGCGTTGTGGTGGGGAACTCCTACGAGCAGTACTTC
TRBD1	few	TRBJ1-6	TRBV7-9	CASSPIPTGTGSSPLHF	TGTGCCAGCAGCCCCATCCCGACCGGGACAGGGTCTTCACCCCTCCACTTT
TRBD1	NA	TRBJ2-2	TRBV15	CATSVRTGGTGELFF	TGTGCCACCAGCGTTAGGACAGGGGGCACCGGGGAGCTGTTTTTT
TRBD2	NA	TRBJ2-1	TRBV29-1	CSVNLGRGVYNEQFF	TGCAGCGTCAACCTAGGGCGGGGGGTATACAATGAGCAGTTCTTC
TRBD1	once	TRBJ2-2	TRBV7-2	CASTRARPRGRGGELFF	TGTGCCAGCACCCGAGCAAGGCCCAGGGGGCGTGGCGGGGAGCTGTTTTTT
TRBD2	NA	TRBJ2-1	TRBV20-1	CSARDLGREFSYNEQFF	TGCAGTGCTAGAGATCTCGGGCGGGAGTTCTCCTACAATGAGCAGTTCTTC
NA	once	TRBJ2-3	TRBV28	CAGSTLSSWGTDTQYF	TGTGCCGGCAGTACCCTGAGTAGCTGGGGCACAGATACGCAGTATTTT
NA	NA	TRBJ2-4	TRBV27	CAIGLAKNIQYF	TGTGCCATTGGACTAGCCAAAAACATTCAGTACTTC
NA	NA	TRBJ1-6	TRBV27	CASSFLQGTDSPLHF	TGTGCCAGCAGTTTCTTACAGGGTACGGATTCACCCCTCCACTTT
TRBD2	many	TRBJ2-7	TRBV20-1	CSAVSGIAYEQYF	TGCAGTGCCGTTAGCGGGATCGCCTACGAGCAGTACTTC
NA	NA	TRBJ2-1	TRBV20-1	CSARDRTGTDNEQFF	TGCAGTGCTAGAGATAGAACGGGGACCGACAATGAGCAGTTCTTC
NA	NA	TRBJ1-4	TRBV27	CASSGWPGGQLFF	TGTGCCAGCAGTGGGTGGCCCGGAGGGCAACTGTTTTTT
NA	few	TRBJ2-7	TRBV20-1	CSARGDPYSYEQYF	TGCAGTGCTAGAGGGGACCCCTACTCCTACGAGCAGTACTTC
NA	few	TRBJ2-7	TRBV12-3/TRBV12-4	CASRARCSEQYF	TGTGCCAGCAGGGCCCGGTGTAGCGAGCAGTACTTC
NA	NA	TRBJ2-6	TRBV6-5	CASSYSSPWGHWGNVLTF	TGTGCCAGCAGTTACTCTTCCCCCTGGGGCCACTGGGGCAACGTCCTGACTTTC